This TCR beta chain derives from a study of beta chain features in type 1 diabetes. Study-level information: No age, gender or cell yield differences were seen between patients and healthy donors.

Overall study results and limits: The analysis here could not establish whether HLA type shapes TCRB rearrangement. TCRB CDR3 length was moderately but significantly reduced in all four CD4+ subsets of Type 1 diabetes patients.

Isolated RNA was reverse transcribed in full, so expressed TCRB transcripts were sequenced. The data were produced by immunoSEQ multiplex PCR, yet TCRdb's version contains in-frame clones alone and is incomplete. The sample records some 170,000 clones, 63% being singletons. One heparinised draw of blood, averaging roughly 120 mL, came from each donor. About this clone itself: Its antigen is not identified.

V lost 0 bases to trimming and J lost 3 bases, with 7 bases between them. This CDR3 is 13 amino acids long. The germline CDR1 and CDR2 sequences are SQVTM and ANQGSEA. The sample consisted of naive CD4+ T cells from blood. The receptor was derived from a man younger than 45 with type 1 diabetes. V usage is TRBV29-1 and J usage is TRBJ2-3; D call uncertain. The chain's CDR3 is CSVEEFRTDTQYF. The CDR3 DNA reads as TGCAGCGTTGAAGAATTTAGGACAGATACGCAGTATTTT.